The T cell receptor beta chain described here comes from a study of blood T cell repertoires in COVID-19. The J segment lost 2 bases and the V segment lost 2 bases, leaving 9 bases of the junction unmatched. This CDR3 comprises 16 residues. Looked up from germline, CDR1 is SGHNT and CDR2 is YYREEE (reference sequence). Here immunoSEQ multiplex PCR was the method, and the copy in TCRdb shows in-frame clones only, minus some. The table includes a few hundred thousand clones, 88% detected once. The clonotype originates from a woman in her 30s who had been exposed to COVID-19. Sample: PBMCs or T cells enriched from blood (not recorded which). The V and J genes are TRBV5-4 and TRBJ2-7; 8 nucleotides match TRBD2. The CDR3: CASSFISGRSPYEQYF. The CDR3 nucleotides read TGTGCCAGCAGCTTTATCAGCGGGAGAAGTCCCTACGAGCAGTACTTC.